This is a list of T cell receptor beta chains from one sample in a study of blood T cells in healthy people across ages. TCRdb ran MiXCR on the 5' RACE reads and lists one entry per CDR3 protein. This repertoire shows around 800,000 distinct CDR3 sequences, about 48% found once; its top ten account for under 50%. What was sequenced was blood. The receptors were sampled from a man older than 75 in good health. The CDR3 runs from the conserved cysteine through the conserved F or W. D genes are given only for firm matches. Part of the rows lack a size; the others show once, few, many or a class for expanded clones.

abundance,len,j_gene,v_gene,d_gene,CDR3aa,CDR3nt
-,16,TRBJ2-1,TRBV10-3,-,CAISGIPGNSYNEQFF,TGTGCCATCAGTGGGATCCCCGGGAACTCCTACAATGAGCAGTTCTTC
-,16,TRBJ2-1,TRBV7-9,TRBD2,CASSQIAGAFDNEQFF,TGTGCCAGCAGCCAAATAGCGGGAGCATTCGACAATGAGCAGTTCTTC
-,16,TRBJ2-1,TRBV7-9,-,CASSFRRPGAYNEQFF,TGTGCCAGCAGCTTTCGGCGCCCTGGGGCCTACAATGAGCAGTTCTTC
many,13,TRBJ2-1,TRBV7-3,TRBD1,CASSFDRVREQFF,TGTGCCAGCAGCTTCGACAGGGTAAGAGAGCAGTTCTTC
-,13,TRBJ2-4,TRBV28,-,CASSSVPDGEQYF,TGTGCCAGCAGTTCCGTCCCTGACGGTGAGCAGTACTTC
-,13,TRBJ2-1,TRBV7-2,TRBD2,CASSFGLVDEQFF,TGTGCCAGCAGCTTCGGACTAGTCGATGAGCAGTTCTTC
-,14,TRBJ2-2,TRBV7-6,TRBD1,CASRTGWGTGELFF,TGTGCCAGCAGGACAGGGTGGGGCACCGGGGAGCTGTTTTTT
-,17,TRBJ2-2,TRBV6-6,TRBD1,CASRSQQTGTANGELFF,TGTGCCAGCAGGTCTCAGCAGACCGGGACAGCGAACGGGGAGCTGTTTTTT
many,15,TRBJ2-1,TRBV3-1,TRBD1,CASSRTGGVGDEQFF,TGTGCCAGCAGCCGAACAGGGGGCGTAGGCGATGAGCAGTTCTTC
-,16,TRBJ2-5,TRBV18,-,CASSPPRAGPQETQYF,TGTGCCAGCTCACCACCCCGGGCGGGACCACAAGAGACCCAGTACTTC
-,15,TRBJ2-1,TRBV20-1,TRBD1,CSASPGQGTYNEQFF,TGCAGTGCTAGCCCCGGACAGGGTACCTACAATGAGCAGTTCTTC
-,14,TRBJ2-5,TRBV25-1,TRBD1,CASSAWDSQETQYF,TGTGCCAGCAGTGCCTGGGACAGCCAAGAGACCCAGTACTTC